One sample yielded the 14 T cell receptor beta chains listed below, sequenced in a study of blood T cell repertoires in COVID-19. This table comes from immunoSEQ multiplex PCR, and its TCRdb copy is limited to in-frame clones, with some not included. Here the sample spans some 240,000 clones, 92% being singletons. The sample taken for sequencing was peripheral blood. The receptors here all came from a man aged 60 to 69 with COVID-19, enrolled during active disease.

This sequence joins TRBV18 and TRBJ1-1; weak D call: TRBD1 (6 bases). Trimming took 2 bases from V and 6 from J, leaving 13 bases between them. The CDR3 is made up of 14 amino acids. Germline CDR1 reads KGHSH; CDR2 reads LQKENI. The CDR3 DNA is TGTGCCAGCTCACCATCGCTTGGGGGCGCTGAAGCTTTCTTT. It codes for CASSPSLGGAEAFF. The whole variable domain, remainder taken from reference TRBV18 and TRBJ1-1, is NAGVMQNPRHLVRRRGQEARLRCSPMKGHSHVYWYRQLPEEGLKFMVYLQKENIIDESGMPKERFSAEFPKEGPSILRIQQVVRGDSAAYFCASSPSLGGAEAFFGQGTRLTVV.

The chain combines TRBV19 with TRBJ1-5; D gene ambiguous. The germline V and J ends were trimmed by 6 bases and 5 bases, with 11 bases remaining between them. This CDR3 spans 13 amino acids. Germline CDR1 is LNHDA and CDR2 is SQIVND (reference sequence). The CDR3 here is CASRDSWDQPQHF. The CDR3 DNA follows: TGTGCCAGTAGGGACTCTTGGGATCAGCCCCAGCATTTT.

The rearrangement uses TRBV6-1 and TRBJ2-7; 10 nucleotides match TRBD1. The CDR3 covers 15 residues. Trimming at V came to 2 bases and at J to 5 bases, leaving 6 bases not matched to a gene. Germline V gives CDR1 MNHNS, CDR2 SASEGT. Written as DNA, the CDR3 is TGTGCCAGCAGTGAAACTGGGACAGGGGTCCACGAGCAGTACTTC. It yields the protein CASSETGTGVHEQYF.

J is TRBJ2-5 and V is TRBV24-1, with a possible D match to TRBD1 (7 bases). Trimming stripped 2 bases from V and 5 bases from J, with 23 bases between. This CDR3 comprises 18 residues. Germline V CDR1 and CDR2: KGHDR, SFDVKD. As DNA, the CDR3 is TGTGCCACCAGTGATTCCTCCAGGGGGGTGACTGTAGGGGAGACCCAGTACTTC. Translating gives CATSDSSRGVTVGETQYF.

CDR3 bases: TGTGCCAGCAGCCTCCCTGGGCGGGGGTACACAGATACGCAGTATTTT. This translates into CASSLPGRGYTDTQYF. The chain combines TRBV7-2 with TRBJ2-3, with TRBD2 identical over 7 bases. The CDR3 extends over 16 amino acids. The V gene's germline CDR1 is SGHTA and CDR2 FQGNSA. V lost 5 bases, J lost 2 bases, and 10 bases stayed unmatched.

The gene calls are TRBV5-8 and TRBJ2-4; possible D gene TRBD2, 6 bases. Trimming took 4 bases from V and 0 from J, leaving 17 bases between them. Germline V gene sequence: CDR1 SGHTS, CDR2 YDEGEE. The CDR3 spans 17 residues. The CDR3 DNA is TGTGCCAGCAGCCACCGCGGGACTTCAATAGCCAAAAACATTCAGTACTTC. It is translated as CASSHRGTSIAKNIQYF.

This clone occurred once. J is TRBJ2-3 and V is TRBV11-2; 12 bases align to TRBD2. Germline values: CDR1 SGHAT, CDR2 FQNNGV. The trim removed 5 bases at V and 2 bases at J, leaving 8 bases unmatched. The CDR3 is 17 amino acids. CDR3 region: CASSPRTSGEFTDTQYF. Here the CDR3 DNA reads TGTGCCAGCAGCCCCCGGACTAGCGGGGAGTTCACAGATACGCAGTATTTT.

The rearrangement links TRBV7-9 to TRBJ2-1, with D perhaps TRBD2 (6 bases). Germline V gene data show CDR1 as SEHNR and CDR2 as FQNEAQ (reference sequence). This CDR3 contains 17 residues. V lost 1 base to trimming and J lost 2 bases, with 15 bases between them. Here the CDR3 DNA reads TGTGCCAGCAGCTTAGGCGCCGGGGGATCCCCCTACAATGAGCAGTTCTTC. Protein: CASSLGAGGSPYNEQFF. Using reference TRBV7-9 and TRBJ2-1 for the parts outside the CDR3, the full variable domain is DTGVSQNPRHKITKRGQNVTFRCDPISEHNRLYWYRQTLGQGPEFLTYFQNEAQLEKSRLLSDRFSAERPKGSFSTLEIQRTEQGDSAMYLCASSLGAGGSPYNEQFFGPGTRLTVL.

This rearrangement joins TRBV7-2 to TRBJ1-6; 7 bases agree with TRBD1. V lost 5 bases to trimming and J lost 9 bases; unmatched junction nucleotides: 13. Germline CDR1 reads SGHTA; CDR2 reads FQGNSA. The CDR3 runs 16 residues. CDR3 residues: CASSTTGQSNLSPLHF. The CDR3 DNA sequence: TGTGCCAGCAGCACAACGGGACAGAGCAATCTTTCACCCCTCCACTTT. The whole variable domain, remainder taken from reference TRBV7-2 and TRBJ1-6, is GAGVSQSPSNKVTEKGKDVELRCDPISGHTALYWYRQSLGQGLEFLIYFQGNSAPDKSGLPSDRFSAERTGGSVSTLTIQRTQQEDSAVYLCASSTTGQSNLSPLHFGNGTRLTVT.

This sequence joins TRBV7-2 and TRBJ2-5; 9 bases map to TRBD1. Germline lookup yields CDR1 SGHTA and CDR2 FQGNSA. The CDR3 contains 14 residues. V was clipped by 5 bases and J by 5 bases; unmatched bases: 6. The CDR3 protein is CASSPQGARETQYF. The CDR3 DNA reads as TGTGCCAGCAGCCCACAGGGGGCGCGGGAGACCCAGTACTTC.

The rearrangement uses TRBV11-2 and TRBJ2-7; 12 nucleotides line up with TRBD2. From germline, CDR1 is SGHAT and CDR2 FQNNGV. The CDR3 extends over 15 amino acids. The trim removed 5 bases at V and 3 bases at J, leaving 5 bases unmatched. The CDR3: CASSTRTSGIYEQYF. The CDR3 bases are TGTGCCAGCAGCACACGGACTAGCGGGATCTACGAGCAGTACTTC.

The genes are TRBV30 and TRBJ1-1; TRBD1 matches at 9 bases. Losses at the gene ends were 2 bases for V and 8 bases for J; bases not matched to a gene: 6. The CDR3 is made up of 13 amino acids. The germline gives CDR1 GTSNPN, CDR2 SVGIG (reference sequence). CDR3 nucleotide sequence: TGTGCCTGGAGTCCCGGGACAGGGACCGAAGCTTTCTTT. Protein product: CAWSPGTGTEAFF. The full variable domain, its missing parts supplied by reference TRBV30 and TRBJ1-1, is SQTIHQWPATLVQPVGSPLSLECTVEGTSNPNLYWYRQAAGRGLQLLFYSVGIGQISSEVPQNLSASRPQDRQFILSSKKLLLSDSGFYLCAWSPGTGTEAFFGQGTRLTVV.

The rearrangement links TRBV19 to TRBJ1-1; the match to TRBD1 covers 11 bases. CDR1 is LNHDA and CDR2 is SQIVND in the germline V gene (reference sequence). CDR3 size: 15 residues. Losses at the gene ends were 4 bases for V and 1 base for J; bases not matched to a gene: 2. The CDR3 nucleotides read TGTGCCAGTAGTAGGGGGACAGGGGGGAACACTGAAGCTTTCTTT. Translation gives CASSRGTGGNTEAFF.

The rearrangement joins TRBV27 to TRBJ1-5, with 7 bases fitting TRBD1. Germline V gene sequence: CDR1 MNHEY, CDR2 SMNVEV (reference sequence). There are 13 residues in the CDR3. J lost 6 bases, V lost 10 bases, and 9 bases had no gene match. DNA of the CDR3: TGTGCCACCCAGGGGCAGGGGGGTCAGCCCCAGCATTTT. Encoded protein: CATQGQGGQPQHF.